The clone carrying this T cell receptor beta chain occurred many times. Its antigen is unknown. This sample is part of a study of blood T cells in healthy people across ages. The study, taken as a whole, reports: Unsorted PBMC material precluded a definitive naive versus antigen-experienced comparison.

Germline V gene data show CDR1 as DFQATT and CDR2 as SNEGSKA (reference sequence). The V and J ends lost 4 bases and 5 bases respectively, with 22 bases between them. CDR3 length equals 16 residues. Alongside a J-beta primer mix, a sample-barcoded 5' primer served in a second PCR lasting about 7 to 12 cycles. Via MiXCR, TCRdb re-called the 5' RACE reads, giving one row per CDR3 protein. The sample holds roughly 1.4 million distinct CDR3 sequences; approximately 59% are singletons and the top ten take approximately 7%. The specimen sequenced was blood. The clonotype originates from a man younger than 35 in good health. The chain couples TRBV20-1 to TRBJ2-3; D is perhaps TRBD2 (5 bases). The CDR3, as DNA: TGCAGTGCTATCCCCGAACTAGTCTCGTTTCGAGATACGCAGTATTTT. Its translation is CSAIPELVSFRDTQYF.